Listed here is a single TCR beta chain. Its cognate antigen is unknown. Patients were ineligible given autoimmune disease history or systemic immunosuppression. V dropped 4 bases and J dropped 5 bases, with 12 bases sitting between them. The CDR3 is 14 amino acids. Germline V lookup: CDR1 MGHRA, CDR2 YSYEKL. The data derive from a study of OX40 agonist ivuxolimab in advanced cancers. Looking at the study overall: People in dose escalation had one of these cancers: hepatocellular carcinoma, melanoma, renal cell or head and neck cancer. Prior checkpoint blockade (anti-PD-1, anti-PD-L1 or anti-CTLA-4) was permitted; 40% had it.

Some clones are missing from TCRdb's copy, which holds only in-frame ones; the method was immunoSEQ multiplex PCR. This table has fewer than 70,000 clones, 87% appearing once. The study, taken as a whole, reports: Researchers report that CD8+ T cells had, on average, more expanded clones than CD4+.

This TCR was recovered from an adult with an advanced solid tumor such as melanoma, head and neck, liver or kidney cancer. The sample consisted of CD4+ or CD8+ T cells sorted from blood, taken in a trial of the OX40 agonist ivuxolimab. This sequence joins TRBV4-1 and TRBJ2-1; D unclear. The CDR3 protein is CASSPWSPHNEQFF. CDR3 in DNA: TGCGCCAGCAGCCCCTGGAGCCCACACAATGAGCAGTTCTTC.